The clone carrying this T cell receptor (beta chain) came up a few times. The data belong to a study of T cells after yellow fever vaccination. TCRdb re-derived calls from the 5' RACE reads in MiXCR, one entry per CDR3 protein. This table holds some 300,000 distinct CDR3 sequences, 3.6% found once. The CDR3 is 10 residues long. Germline CDR1 and CDR2: DFQATT and SNEGSKA (reference sequence). Deletions cut 3 bases from V and 2 bases from J, with 2 bases between. The clonotype comes from a man younger than 35 who received the YFV17D yellow fever vaccine. J is TRBJ2-7 and V is TRBV20-1, with D unclear. The sequencing here drew on PBMCs, taken on the day of the yellow fever booster vaccination. For the CDR3, the DNA is TGCAGTGCTAGCCCCTACGAGCAGTACTTC. Amino acids: CSASPYEQYF.